The next 27 T cell receptor beta chains were all read from a single sample in a study of CD8 T cells in Susac syndrome. Reverse transcription of roughly 0.45 to 1 ug RNA was carried out with random hexamers. TCRdb independently ran MiXCR on the immunoSEQ multiplex PCR reads; one entry per CDR3 protein. The repertoire holds around 200,000 distinct CDR3 sequences, with roughly nine tenths as singletons. Sample: CD8+ T cells from PBMCs. The receptors derive from a human donor with multiple sclerosis.

The chain links TRBV19 to TRBJ1-5, with D possibly TRBD1 on 5 matching bases. The CDR3 consists of 17 residues. Germline-derived CDR1 and CDR2 are LNHDA and SQIVND (reference sequence). Trimming shortened V by 0 bases and J by 4 bases, and 16 bases separated the two germline ends. For the CDR3, the DNA is TGTGCCAGTAGTATAGATCTTCCCGGGGGGGGAAATCAGCCCCAGCATTTT. Translation: CASSIDLPGGGNQPQHF.

The V call is TRBV9, the J call TRBJ2-5; D tentatively reads TRBD1 or TRBD2 (5 bases each). The V end was cut by 0 bases, the J end by 3 bases, with 15 bases between. This CDR3 is built from 16 residues. Germline V gives CDR1 SGDLS, CDR2 YYNGEE. DNA of the CDR3: TGTGCCAGCAGCGTAGCTACGGGGCAGGGAGAAGAGACCCAGTACTTC. Amino acids: CASSVATGQGEETQYF.

This chain uses TRBV14 with TRBJ1-1; 11 bases fit TRBD1. V lost 0 bases to trimming and J lost 6 bases; unmatched junction nucleotides: 6. Per the germline V gene, CDR1 is SGHDN and CDR2 is FVKESK. The CDR3 extends over 16 amino acids. The CDR3 loop is CASSQDWGQGESEAFF. In DNA, the CDR3 is TGTGCCAGCAGCCAAGATTGGGGACAGGGGGAGTCTGAAGCTTTCTTT.

CDR3 loop: CASSFSGGARSTDTQYF. For the CDR3, the DNA is TGTGCCAGCAGCTTTAGCGGGGGGGCCCGTAGCACAGATACGCAGTATTTT. The gene calls are TRBV5-6 and TRBJ2-3, with 11 bases that match TRBD2. After removal of 2 bases from V and 0 bases from J, the junction contained 5 bases not matched to a gene. The CDR3 runs 17 residues. The germline CDR1 and CDR2 sequences are SGHDT and YYEEEE.

The genes are TRBV12-5 and TRBJ1-2, with a tentative D call TRBD1 (5 bases). The length of the CDR3 is 15 residues. V lost 2 bases, J lost 8 bases, and 18 bases lay in between. Looked up from germline, CDR1 is LGHNT and CDR2 is FRNRAP. CDR3 nucleotides: TGTGCTAGTGGTTTGCCAGCCGGGACGCATGGAGGCTACACCTTC. It yields the protein CASGLPAGTHGGYTF.

The V and J genes are TRBV5-4 and TRBJ2-7; no firm D call. This CDR3 has 14 amino acids. The V gene's germline CDR1 is SGHNT and CDR2 YYREEE (reference sequence). Trimming removed 4 bases at V and 2 bases at J, with 13 bases between. CDR3 residues: CASSPPAETYEQYF. The DNA for the CDR3 is TGTGCCAGCAGCCCCCCGGCAGAAACCTACGAGCAGTACTTC.

This clonotype showed up just once. The chain joins TRBV4-1 to TRBJ2-3; possible D gene TRBD2, 6 bases. Per germline, CDR1 MGHRA and CDR2 YSYEKL. Deletions cut 4 bases from V and 4 bases from J, with 15 bases between. This CDR3 is built from 15 residues. The CDR3 DNA sequence: TGCGCCAGCAGCCCTGCGGCTAGCGACGCAGATACGCAGTATTTT. Translating it yields CASSPAASDADTQYF.

The rearrangement uses TRBV7-8 and TRBJ2-6; no firm D call. The V gene's germline CDR1 is SGHVS and CDR2 FQNEAQ. This CDR3 is 21 amino acids long. V was trimmed by 3 bases and J by 0 bases, leaving 24 bases between them. CDR3 in amino acids: CASSFNSEYFAGLSGANVLTF. The DNA of the CDR3 is TGTGCCAGCAGCTTCAACTCGGAATATTTCGCTGGGCTCTCTGGGGCCAACGTCCTGACTTTC.

The chain carries TRBV4-3 and TRBJ2-3; TRBD2 matches at 10 bases. In germline, CDR1 is LGHNA, CDR2 YSLEER. This CDR3 comprises 17 residues. The V segment lost 0 bases and the J segment 3 bases; nucleotides outside the gene matches: 6. Written as DNA, the CDR3 is TGCGCCAGCAGCCAAGAGTCTAGCGGGAGTAGGACAGATACGCAGTATTTT. This codes for CASSQESSGSRTDTQYF.

The genes are TRBV27 and TRBJ2-5; 9 nucleotides agree with TRBD2. Germline CDR1 MNHEY, CDR2 SMNVEV (reference sequence). The length of the CDR3 is 13 residues. With 6 bases clipped from V and 9 bases from J, the junction kept 8 bases outside the gene matches. The chain's CDR3 is CASSPGLAVPQYF. CDR3 coding DNA: TGTGCCAGCAGCCCGGGACTAGCAGTCCCCCAGTACTTC.

The genes are TRBV7-9 and TRBJ2-5; D gene uncertain. Trimming removed 4 bases from V and 2 bases from J, with 11 bases in between. Germline V CDR1 and CDR2: SEHNR, FQNEAQ (reference sequence). The CDR3 is 14 residues long. The CDR3 here is CASSSGDHQETQYF. CDR3 sequence (DNA): TGTGCCAGCAGCTCCGGCGATCATCAAGAGACCCAGTACTTC.

This chain connects TRBV6-2 or TRBV6-3 to TRBJ2-5; 13 nucleotides match TRBD2. The CDR3 is 16 residues long. The J segment lost 4 bases and the V segment lost 3 bases, leaving 5 bases of the junction unmatched. CDR1 is MNHEY and CDR2 is SVGEGT in the germline V gene. The CDR3 nucleotides are TGTGCCAGCAGTTATTGGACTAGCGGGAGAGGAGAGACCCAGTACTTC. The encoded protein is CASSYWTSGRGETQYF.

This chain joins TRBV3-1 and TRBJ2-7, with 8 bases matching TRBD2. The CDR3 runs 18 residues. Germline V gene lookup returns CDR1 LGHDT and CDR2 YNNKEL (reference sequence). The V segment lost 0 bases and the J segment 6 bases; nucleotides outside the gene matches: 16. The CDR3 bases are TGTGCCAGCAGCCAAGATCCCCTCGAAAAACCGGGGGGGTTCGAGCAGTACTTC. It specifies CASSQDPLEKPGGFEQYF.

The chain employs TRBV4-3 and TRBJ2-3; 7 nucleotides line up with TRBD2. V lost 1 base to trimming and J lost 3 bases; unmatched junction nucleotides: 4. The germline V gene encodes CDR1 LGHNA and CDR2 YSLEER. The CDR3 totals 15 residues. In DNA form, the CDR3 reads TGCGCCAGCAGCCAAGGGGAGGGTGCAACAGATACGCAGTATTTT. The encoded protein is CASSQGEGATDTQYF.

The chain links TRBV7-9 to TRBJ1-1; 8 nucleotides line up with TRBD1. Germline trimming cut 5 bases from V and 0 bases from J; bases unmatched to any gene: 8. Germline CDR1 reads SEHNR; CDR2 reads FQNEAQ (reference sequence). The CDR3 totals 16 residues. CDR3 nucleotide sequence: TGTGCCAGCAGCCACCCTCGGACAGGGATGAACACTGAAGCTTTCTTT. It encodes CASSHPRTGMNTEAFF.

The J gene is TRBJ2-1, the V gene TRBV9, with 11 bases that match TRBD2. V shed 0 bases, J shed 8 bases, and the junction held 4 bases outside the gene matches. The CDR3 runs to 15 residues. From germline, CDR1 is SGDLS and CDR2 YYNGEE. The CDR3 DNA follows: TGTGCCAGCAGCGTAGAGCTAGCGGGAGGTCATGAGCAGTTCTTC. Its translation: CASSVELAGGHEQFF.

The chain is built from TRBV18 and TRBJ2-7; a possible D gene is TRBD2 (6 bases). The V end lost 3 bases, the J end lost 2 bases, and 11 bases lay between the germline ends. The CDR3 has 14 amino acids. Germline V gene lookup returns CDR1 KGHSH and CDR2 LQKENI. In nucleotides, the CDR3 is TGTGCCAGCTCACCCGCTAGCGATACCTACGAGCAGTACTTC. It translates to CASSPASDTYEQYF.

V and J are TRBV4-1 and TRBJ2-6, with D maybe TRBD1 (6 bases). Trimming shortened V by 0 bases and J by 4 bases, and 19 bases separated the two germline ends. The CDR3 is made up of 19 amino acids. Germline V CDR1 and CDR2: MGHRA, YSYEKL. Here the CDR3 DNA reads TGCGCCAGCAGCCAAGATCCGTGGGACAACCCTGACGGGGCCAACGTCCTGACTTTC. Translated, it gives CASSQDPWDNPDGANVLTF.

This clonotype was detected only a few times. The chain uses TRBV27 and TRBJ2-3, with a tentative D call TRBD2 (6 bases). The CDR3 spans 14 residues. Germline lookup yields CDR1 MNHEY and CDR2 SMNVEV (reference sequence). V was shortened by 5 bases and J by 4 bases, with 13 bases between the two germline ends. CDR3 DNA sequence: TGTGCCAGCAGTCCTCGGGACTTTTCAGATACGCAGTATTTT. Encoded protein: CASSPRDFSDTQYF.

In nucleotides, the CDR3 is TGCAGCGGGCTAGAAAGCGCTCCTCCCTACGAGCAGTACTTC. Its translation: CSGLESAPPYEQYF. J is TRBJ2-7 and V is TRBV29-1, with no clear D. The germline V and J ends were trimmed by 7 bases and 2 bases, with 18 bases remaining between them. CDR3 size: 14 residues. The germline V gene has CDR1 SQVTM and CDR2 ANQGSEA.

The chain couples TRBV4-3 to TRBJ2-3; 7 nucleotides line up with TRBD1. V shed 2 bases, J shed 4 bases, and the junction held 12 bases outside the gene matches. CDR1 and CDR2 from the germline V gene are LGHNA and YSLEER. The CDR3 is 17 residues long. Written as DNA, the CDR3 is TGCGCCAGCAGCCAATTGACAGGGCCTGTCGATCCAGATACGCAGTATTTT. It codes for CASSQLTGPVDPDTQYF.

This clonotype showed up just once. The chain links TRBV5-4 to TRBJ1-4; unclear D gene. From germline, CDR1 is SGHNT and CDR2 YYREEE (reference sequence). V was shortened by 1 base and J by 3 bases, with 7 bases between the two germline ends. The CDR3 is 14 residues long. Here the CDR3 reads CASSLYRANEKLFF. DNA for the CDR3: TGTGCCAGCAGCTTGTATAGGGCTAATGAAAAACTGTTTTTT.

This clonotype was observed a single time. The chain links TRBV12-3 or TRBV12-4 to TRBJ2-1, with 11 bases identical to TRBD2. The CDR3 covers 17 residues. Unmatched junction bases numbered 12, after V lost 6 bases and J lost 5 bases. CDR3 region: CASRAGVRLAGNNEQFF. DNA of the CDR3: TGTGCCAGCAGGGCCGGGGTCAGACTAGCGGGAAACAATGAGCAGTTCTTC.

This chain joins TRBV18 and TRBJ1-1; possible D gene TRBD1, 5 bases. The CDR3 consists of 17 residues. Trimming took off 0 bases at V and 4 bases at J, with 18 bases between the two ends. Germline V gene sequence: CDR1 KGHSH, CDR2 LQKENI. This CDR3 reads CASSPPGPPIMGTEAFF. CDR3 coding DNA: TGTGCCAGCTCACCACCGGGACCCCCGATCATGGGCACTGAAGCTTTCTTT. The complete variable domain, with remaining parts taken from reference TRBV18 and TRBJ1-1, reads NAGVMQNPRHLVRRRGQEARLRCSPMKGHSHVYWYRQLPEEGLKFMVYLQKENIIDESGMPKERFSAEFPKEGPSILRIQQVVRGDSAAYFCASSPPGPPIMGTEAFFGQGTRLTVV.

V is TRBV20-1 and J is TRBJ1-2, with D perhaps TRBD1 (5 bases). V lost 6 bases and J 8 bases, leaving 13 bases between the germline ends. The CDR3 loop spans 11 amino acids. CDR1 and CDR2 (germline): DFQATT, SNEGSKA (reference sequence). In nucleotides, the CDR3 is TGCAGTGCCGCAGTTGGGGCCGGCTACACCTTC. The encoded protein is CSAAVGAGYTF.

This rearrangement joins TRBV7-8 to TRBJ1-5, with 7 bases aligning to TRBD1. V shed 5 bases, J shed 4 bases, and the junction held 8 bases outside the gene matches. Germline CDR1 is SGHVS and CDR2 is FQNEAQ. The CDR3 is 15 amino acids. The CDR3 DNA is TGTGCCAGCAGCCTGAGGGACAGCTCGAATCAGCCCCAGCATTTT. Its translation is CASSLRDSSNQPQHF.

The J gene is TRBJ2-5, the V gene TRBV11-2; D might be TRBD2 (6 bases). The CDR3 is 16 amino acids. Germline CDR1 and CDR2: SGHAT and FQNNGV. Trimming pared 1 base from V and 0 bases from J, leaving 12 bases between. The CDR3 is CASSLGTRGYQETQYF. The CDR3 region has the DNA TGTGCCAGCAGCTTAGGGACCCGGGGGTACCAAGAGACCCAGTACTTC.